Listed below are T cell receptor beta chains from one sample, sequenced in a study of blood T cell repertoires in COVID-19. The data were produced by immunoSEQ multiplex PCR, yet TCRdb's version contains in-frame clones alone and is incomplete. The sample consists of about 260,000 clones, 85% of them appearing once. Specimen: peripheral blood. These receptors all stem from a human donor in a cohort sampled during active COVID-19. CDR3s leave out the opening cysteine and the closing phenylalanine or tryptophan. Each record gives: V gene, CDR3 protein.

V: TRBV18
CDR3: ASSILAGSNTGELF

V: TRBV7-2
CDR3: ASSPTRDTQY

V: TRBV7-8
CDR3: ASSLDRGGETQY

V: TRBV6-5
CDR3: ASRDSIYGYT

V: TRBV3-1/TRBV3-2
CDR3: ASSLRQVSSGVALH

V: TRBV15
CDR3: ATSRDQRAGMGNQPQH

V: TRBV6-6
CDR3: ASSPRASGRTDTQY

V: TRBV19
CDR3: ASSSPGVSGNDEQY

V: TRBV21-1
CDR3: ATPRGAAQPQH

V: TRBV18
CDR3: ASSPSIAGNTIY

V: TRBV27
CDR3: ASSWDRNTEAF